A selection of T cell receptor beta chains follows, all from one sample in a study of cytomegalovirus exposure and HLA in healthy donors. Sequencing used immunoSEQ multiplex PCR; TCRdb keeps in-frame clones, though not all of them. The sample comprises 95,000 to 150,000 clones, around 80% of which are singletons, and 1.9% rests with the top ten. Source material: PBMCs. The receptors were gathered from a man between 50 and 59 years old in good health and CMV-seronegative. The CDR3 runs from the conserved cysteine through the conserved F or W. D genes are given only for firm matches. Size tells how often a clone was seen (once, few, many) or the class of an expanded clone, and some rows leave it out.

size	D	V	J	length	DNA	CDR3
-	-	TRBV18	TRBJ1-4	16	TGTGCCAGCTCCCCGCTCCAGCGAACCCAAACCGAAAAACTGTTTTTT	CASSPLQRTQTEKLFF
-	-	TRBV2	TRBJ2-1	15	TGTGCCAGCAAGGCGGGGGCCGCAACTTACAATGAGCAGTTCTTC	CASKAGAATYNEQFF
-	-	TRBV4-2	TRBJ2-1	13	TGTGCCAGCAGCCTAACTACCCCCGATGAGCAGTTCTTC	CASSLTTPDEQFF
-	TRBD2	TRBV7-2	TRBJ2-1	15	TGTGCCAGCAGCAAAACCGGGACTACCTACAATGAGCAGTTCTTC	CASSKTGTTYNEQFF
few	-	TRBV4-3	TRBJ1-6	18	TGCGCCAGCAGCCAAGATCCCCCCGTTCGGGGAAGAAAGTCACCCCTCCACTTT	CASSQDPPVRGRKSPLHF
-	-	TRBV30	TRBJ1-1	13	TGTGCCTGGAGTGTCAGTAGGGGTACTGAAGCTTTCTTT	CAWSVSRGTEAFF
-	TRBD2	TRBV6-5	TRBJ2-7	16	TGTGCCAGCAGTTCCTCTCTAGCGGGGGGGTATGGAGAGCAGTACTTC	CASSSSLAGGYGEQYF
few	-	TRBV11-2	TRBJ1-1	11	TGTGCCAGCAGTTACCGGGAGGAAGCTTTCTTT	CASSYREEAFF
-	TRBD1	TRBV10-1	TRBJ2-2	17	TGCGCCAGCAGTGCCCCGGGCAGGGGGCAGGACACCGGGGAGCTGTTTTTT	CASSAPGRGQDTGELFF
-	TRBD1	TRBV7-2	TRBJ1-6	14	TGTGCCAGCAGCGTACGACAGGGAAATTCACCCCTCCACTTT	CASSVRQGNSPLHF
-	-	TRBV5-1	TRBJ1-1	13	TGCGCCAGCAGCTTGGCAGTGGACACTGAAGCTTTCTTT	CASSLAVDTEAFF
once	TRBD2	TRBV7-2	TRBJ2-5	13	TGTGCCAGCAGCTCGCGGGGGGCCGAGACCCAGTACTTC	CASSSRGAETQYF
few	-	TRBV5-1	TRBJ2-3	14	TGCGCCAGCAGCTTGGATATGGCCCCAGATACGCAGTATTTT	CASSLDMAPDTQYF
-	-	TRBV7-2	TRBJ1-4	18	TGTGCCAGCAGCTTAGAATATCCGGGGGAAGCAACTAATGAAAAACTGTTTTTT	CASSLEYPGEATNEKLFF
-	-	TRBV5-1	TRBJ1-6	13	TGCGCCAGCAGCGACACAGTTAATTCACCCCTCCACTTT	CASSDTVNSPLHF
-	-	TRBV2	TRBJ1-2	14	TGTGCCAGCAGTGATGGACAGACTCGGGAAGGCTACACCTTC	CASSDGQTREGYTF
-	-	TRBV19	TRBJ1-1	12	TGTGCCACGGCGGCGGATGACACTGAAGCTTTCTTT	CATAADDTEAFF
-	TRBD1	TRBV19	TRBJ2-3	13	TGTGCCAGTAGTCCCAACAGGGGCGATACGCAGTATTTT	CASSPNRGDTQYF
-	-	TRBV5-5	TRBJ2-5	15	TGTGCCAGCAGCTTGGTGGGGGCAGAACAAGAGACCCAGTACTTC	CASSLVGAEQETQYF
-	-	TRBV27	TRBJ1-4	17	TGTGCCAGCAGATCCGGGACTCCCACCTTAACTAATGAAAAACTGTTTTTT	CASRSGTPTLTNEKLFF
-	-	TRBV7-9	TRBJ2-5	13	TGTGCCAGCAGCCCCCGACTCCTAGAGACCCAGTACTTC	CASSPRLLETQYF
once	TRBD2	TRBV5-1	TRBJ2-3	15	TGCGCCAGCAGCTCTACTAGCGGGGGCTCAGATACGCAGTATTTT	CASSSTSGGSDTQYF